The clone carrying this T cell receptor beta chain is classed as medium-sized (0.01 to 0.1%). Its antigen is not identified. The ends lost 2 bases at V and 0 bases at J; junction bases unmatched: 2. The germline V gene encodes CDR1 MRHNA and CDR2 SNTAGT. The CDR3 runs to 15 residues. These data belong to a study of graft-versus-host responses after intestinal transplantation. This table comes from immunoSEQ multiplex PCR, and its TCRdb copy is limited to in-frame clones, with some not included. This table has 50,000 or so clones, approximately 92% appearing once. Whole-study findings and limits: Investigators detected GvH clones in recipient marrow, with some emerging earlier in ileum or blood. High graft-versus-host to host-versus-graft clonal ratios were found in allografts of patients who had graft-donor T cell macrochimerism.

This sample comprised PBMCs, obtained around 790 days after a first intestinal transplant, on the day of a second. This rearrangement joins TRBV6-4 to TRBJ2-3; 7 nucleotides match TRBD2. The clonotype originates from a human patient who received an intestinal transplant, so some T cells may come from the graft donor. CDR3 sequence: CASSDGRASTDTQYF. The CDR3, as DNA: TGTGCCAGCAGTGACGGGAGGGCTAGCACAGATACGCAGTATTTT.